This TCR beta chain is from a study of early stage breast cancer tumors. Study in general: Invasive lobular carcinomas made up about 30% of the 12 ER+/PR+/HER2- tumors.

Trimming cost V 2 bases and J 5 bases; bases outside gene matches: 6. This CDR3 region has 15 residues. Germline V gene sequence: CDR1 SGDLS, CDR2 YYNGEE. Sequenced by immunoSEQ multiplex PCR; TCRdb stores in-frame clones only, minus some. The sample holds around 28,000 clones, roughly two thirds seen once. This sequence joins TRBV9 and TRBJ2-2, with 7 bases fitting TRBD2. Sequenced: blood. This clonotype was sampled from a person between 45 and 65 years old with breast cancer. CDR3 loop: CASSVGTIVTGELFF. The CDR3 nucleotides read TGTGCCAGCAGCGTTGGGACTATTGTGACCGGGGAGCTGTTTTTT.